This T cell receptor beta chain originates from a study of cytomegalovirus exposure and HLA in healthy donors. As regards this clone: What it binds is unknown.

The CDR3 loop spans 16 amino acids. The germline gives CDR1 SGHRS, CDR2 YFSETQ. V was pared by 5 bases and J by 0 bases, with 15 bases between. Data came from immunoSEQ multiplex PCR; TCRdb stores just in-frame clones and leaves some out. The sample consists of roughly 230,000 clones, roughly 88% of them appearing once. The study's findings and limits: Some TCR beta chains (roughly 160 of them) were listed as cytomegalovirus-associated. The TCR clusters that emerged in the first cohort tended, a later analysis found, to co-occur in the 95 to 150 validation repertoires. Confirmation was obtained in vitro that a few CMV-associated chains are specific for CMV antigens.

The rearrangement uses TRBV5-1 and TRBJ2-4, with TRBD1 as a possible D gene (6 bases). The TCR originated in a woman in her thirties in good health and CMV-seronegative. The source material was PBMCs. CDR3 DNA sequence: TGCGCCAGCAGTCTGGACAGACTACTAGCCAAAAACATTCAGTACTTC. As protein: CASSLDRLLAKNIQYF.